These 14 T cell receptor beta chains came from one sample sequenced in a study of Ad26.COV2.S vaccination and SARS-CoV-2 variants. The method was immunoSEQ multiplex PCR; TCRdb's version includes in-frame clones alone and lacks a portion of them. This table has 300,000 to 500,000 clones, around 85% appearing once. Treatment described: approximately 18 received Ad26.COV2.S at low or high dose, single or two shots; several received placebo; per-sample allocation not given. At day 63 after the first vaccine or placebo injection, samples were drawn. The sample in question was peripheral blood, obtained in a trial of Ad26.COV2.S vaccine versus placebo. These receptors all come from a person aged 18 to 59 who received the Ad26.COV2.S COVID-19 vaccine or a placebo.

The rearrangement joins TRBV7-8 to TRBJ2-7, with 7 bases identical to TRBD1. Losses at the gene ends were 4 bases for V and 2 bases for J; bases not matched to a gene: 2. Per germline, CDR1 SGHVS and CDR2 FQNEAQ. The length of the CDR3 is 13 residues. The CDR3 here is CASSSQGAYEQYF. The DNA for the CDR3 is TGTGCCAGCAGCTCGCAGGGGGCCTACGAGCAGTACTTC.

The chain is built from TRBV7-4 and TRBJ1-3, with 7 bases matching TRBD1. Trimming cost V 5 bases and J 0 bases; bases outside gene matches: 19. Germline assignment: CDR1 SGHVT and CDR2 SQSDAQ. CDR3 length equals 20 residues. Here the CDR3 DNA reads TGTGCCAGCAGCCTTCGACAGGGTATCAAATTTTCGGACTCTGGAAACACCATATATTTT. It codes for CASSLRQGIKFSDSGNTIYF.

This chain connects TRBV5-6 to TRBJ1-1; a possible D gene is TRBD1 (6 bases). The CDR3 has 15 amino acids. Trimming took off 2 bases at V and 4 bases at J, with 15 bases between the two ends. Germline CDR1 reads SGHDT; CDR2 reads YYEEEE. The CDR3 sequence is CASSFQGRGGTEAFF. The CDR3 coding sequence is TGTGCCAGCAGCTTCCAGGGGCGCGGTGGCACTGAAGCTTTCTTT.

The chain links TRBV12-3 or TRBV12-4 to TRBJ1-2; D is unclear. The CDR3 length is 12 residues. The ends were cut back, 6 bases at V and 4 bases at J, with 9 bases in the middle. The CDR3 DNA reads as TGTGCCAGCAGAGGAGGAACCTATGGCTACACCTTC. This encodes CASRGGTYGYTF.

Here the CDR3 DNA reads TGTGCCAGTAGTATACCAAGGACAGGGGATGGCTACACCTTC. Translated: CASSIPRTGDGYTF. The V call is TRBV19, the J call TRBJ1-2; 9 bases map to TRBD1. The germline CDR1 and CDR2 sequences are LNHDA and SQIVND (reference sequence). Unmatched junction bases numbered 4, after V lost 2 bases and J lost 6 bases. This CDR3 is 14 amino acids long.

This clone was seen once. The chain is built from TRBV11-3 and TRBJ1-4; TRBD1 is a possible D gene (5 bases). Trimming took 2 bases from V and 10 from J, leaving 5 bases between them. The CDR3 runs 11 residues. Germline V gene data show CDR1 as SGHNT and CDR2 as YENEEA. The CDR3 DNA reads TGTGCCAGCAGCTTAAGGGGAAAACTGTTTTTT. It encodes CASSLRGKLFF.

This chain connects TRBV12-3 or TRBV12-4 to TRBJ1-1, with a weak D call TRBD1 (5 bases). The CDR3 runs to 12 residues. V was shortened by 5 bases and J by 6 bases, with 10 bases between the two germline ends. The chain's CDR3 is CASSLGVSEAFF. The CDR3 DNA is TGTGCCAGCAGTCTAGGGGTTTCTGAAGCTTTCTTT.

A note on this clone: Other DNA sequences within the sample encode an identical CDR3. The V and J genes are TRBV5-4 and TRBJ1-4, with D hard to call. Deletions cut 4 bases from V and 0 bases from J, with 4 bases between. CDR3 length equals 13 residues. Germline V gene sequence: CDR1 SGHNT, CDR2 YYREEE (reference sequence). DNA of the CDR3: TGTGCCAGCAGCCGAGCAACTAATGAAAAACTGTTTTTT. It specifies CASSRATNEKLFF.

This chain links TRBV18 with TRBJ1-3; D call uncertain. CDR1 and CDR2 from the germline V gene are KGHSH and LQKENI. This CDR3 comprises 17 residues. V lost 4 bases to trimming and J lost 4 bases, with 20 bases between them. CDR3 coding DNA: TGTGCCAGCTCACTTGCACCCGAATCAACTCTCGGAAACACCATATATTTT. This translates into CASSLAPESTLGNTIYF. Supplemented by reference TRBV18 and TRBJ1-3, the full variable domain reads NAGVMQNPRHLVRRRGQEARLRCSPMKGHSHVYWYRQLPEEGLKFMVYLQKENIIDESGMPKERFSAEFPKEGPSILRIQQVVRGDSAAYFCASSLAPESTLGNTIYFGEGSWLTVV.

V usage is TRBV6-5 and J usage is TRBJ1-2; no clear D gene. The CDR3 runs 14 residues. The germline V and J ends were trimmed by 0 bases and 8 bases, with 13 bases remaining between them. Germline loops: CDR1 MNHEY, CDR2 SVGAGI. For the CDR3, the DNA is TGTGCCAGCAGTTACTCTAGTTCTGTAGACGGCTACACCTTC. It is translated as CASSYSSSVDGYTF.

The table lists this clone with a count of one. The chain uses TRBV5-4 and TRBJ2-7; possibly TRBD2 for D (5 bases). The V gene lost 0 bases and the J gene lost 5 bases, with 9 bases spanning the gap. Germline V CDR1 and CDR2: SGHNT, YYREEE (reference sequence). CDR3 length: 13 amino acids. CDR3 sequence reads: CASSLAAGDEQYF. CDR3 bases: TGTGCCAGCAGCTTGGCTGCCGGGGACGAGCAGTACTTC.

The CDR3 here is CASSLDRGPTGELFF. CDR3 DNA sequence: TGCGCCAGCAGCTTGGACAGGGGGCCTACCGGGGAGCTGTTTTTT. This sequence joins TRBV5-1 and TRBJ2-2, with 9 bases identical to TRBD1. This CDR3 spans 15 amino acids. Germline CDR1 reads SGHRS; CDR2 reads YFSETQ. V shed 0 bases, J shed 5 bases, and the junction held 2 bases outside the gene matches.

This clone has at least ten counts. The chain combines TRBV19 with TRBJ1-1, with 9 bases aligning to TRBD1. With V trimmed by 9 bases and J by 4 bases, 9 bases remained unmatched. From germline, CDR1 is LNHDA and CDR2 SQIVND (reference sequence). CDR3 size: 14 residues. For the CDR3, the DNA is TGTGCCAGCAATCACAGGGGGCAGGGCACTGAAGCTTTCTTT. This gives the protein CASNHRGQGTEAFF.

This clone appeared a single time. The V gene is TRBV5-1, the J gene TRBJ2-1; possibly TRBD1 for D (5 bases). Germline CDR1 SGHRS, CDR2 YFSETQ. Trimming left V 5 bases short and J 1 base short, with 13 bases between. The CDR3 length is 15 residues. CDR3: CASSFDSWSYNEQFF. The DNA for the CDR3 is TGCGCCAGCAGTTTCGACAGCTGGTCCTACAATGAGCAGTTCTTC.